A single sample gave rise to the 25 T cell receptor beta chains below, sequenced in a study of T-cell reconstitution after alpha-beta-depleted transplantation in children. As it was prepared, the TCRbeta library received unique molecular identifiers. TCRdb re-called the PCR reads through MiXCR, storing one row per CDR3 protein. The sample gives some 200,000 distinct CDR3 sequences, less than 15% of which show up once; about 12% is in the top ten. The sample here was PBMCs from the stem cell graft donor, taken from the stem cell graft. Receptors were obtained from a human donor who donated a stem cell graft to a child with acute lymphoblastic leukemia.

As to this clonotype: The junction departs from germline at one end; a sequencing error may be responsible. This chain connects TRBV5-1 to TRBJ2-3; D is perhaps TRBD2 (6 bases). Germline assignment: CDR1 SGHRS and CDR2 YFSETQ. The CDR3 is 14 amino acids. The CDR3 DNA reads as TGCGCCAGTGCTTTTCCGGGAGTAGTAGATACGCAGTATTTC. Amino acid sequence: CASAFPGVVDTQYF. The whole variable domain, remainder taken from reference TRBV5-1 and TRBJ2-3, is KAGVTQTPRYLIKTRGQQVTLSCSPISGHRSVSWYQQTPGQGLQFLFEYFSETQRNKGNFPGRFSGRQFSNSRSEMNVSTLELGDSALYLCASAFPGVVDTQYFGPGTRLTVL.

The chain employs TRBV7-2 and TRBJ2-7, with TRBD2 matching over 9 bases. V gave up 1 base and J gave up 4 bases; unmatched junction bases: 8. The CDR3 is 16 residues long. The germline CDR1 and CDR2 sequences are SGHTA and FQGNSA. The CDR3: CASSLGVAGEGYEQYF. The DNA for the CDR3 is TGTGCCAGCAGCTTAGGGGTAGCGGGAGAGGGTTACGAGCAGTACTTC.

This clonotype was counted at least ten times. V is TRBV5-5 and J is TRBJ2-1; 12 bases map to TRBD2. This CDR3 comprises 14 residues. Per the germline V gene, CDR1 is SGHKS and CDR2 is YYEKEE (reference sequence). V dropped 6 bases and J dropped 7; count of bases not matched to a gene: 5. Here the CDR3 DNA reads TGTGCCAGCAAGACTAGCGGGAGTACGAATGAGCAGTTCTTC. Protein product: CASKTSGSTNEQFF.

This clonotype showed up many times. The V call is TRBV20-1, the J call TRBJ1-2; D is ambiguous. This CDR3 contains 11 residues. The germline CDR1 and CDR2 sequences are DFQATT and SNEGSKA (reference sequence). The CDR3 DNA is TGCAGGGCGGCGGGATTGTATGGCTACACCTTC. It translates to CRAAGLYGYTF.

In this sample, this clonotype turned up many times. V gene TRBV20-1 combines with J gene TRBJ2-7, with 7 positions matching TRBD2. This CDR3 contains 18 residues. Germline V gene lookup returns CDR1 DFQATT and CDR2 SNEGSKA (reference sequence). Trimming cost V 3 bases and J 0 bases; bases outside gene matches: 17. The CDR3 sequence is CSASPPVRASGYSYEQYF. The CDR3 DNA sequence: TGCAGTGCTAGCCCGCCTGTTAGGGCTAGCGGTTACTCCTACGAGCAGTACTTC.

A remark on this clonotype: Relative to the germline gene, one junction end is altered; a read error may explain this. The CDR3 loop is CSGRDPRWEGPGTDTQYF. Written as DNA, the CDR3 is TGCAGTGGTAGAGATCCGCGGTGGGAGGGCCCTGGCACAGATACGCAGTATTTT. V is TRBV20-1 and J is TRBJ2-3, with TRBD2 identical over 7 bases. This CDR3 spans 18 amino acids. Germline V lookup: CDR1 DFQATT, CDR2 SNEGSKA (reference sequence).

This chain links TRBV11-1 with TRBJ2-1; D is perhaps TRBD2 (5 bases). Per germline, CDR1 SGHAT and CDR2 FQDESV (reference sequence). The CDR3 has 13 amino acids. Trimming removed 1 base at V and 7 bases at J, with 8 bases between. The CDR3 region has the DNA TGTGCCAGCAGCTTAGGGACTCAAAATGAGCAGTTCTTC. Residues: CASSLGTQNEQFF. Variable domain in full (rest from reference TRBV11-1 and TRBJ2-1): EAEVAQSPRYKITEKSQAVAFWCDPISGHATLYWYRQILGQGPELLVQFQDESVVDDSQLPKDRFSAERLKGVDSTLKIQPAELGDSAMYLCASSLGTQNEQFFGPGTRLTVL.

The sample holds many counts of this clonotype. The V gene is TRBV20-1, the J gene TRBJ1-1; D is uncertain. Germline assignment: CDR1 DFQATT and CDR2 SNEGSKA (reference sequence). V shed 5 bases and J shed 1 base, with 11 bases lying between them. The CDR3 has 13 amino acids. CDR3 amino acids: CSAALGENTEAFF. In nucleotides, the CDR3 is TGCAGTGCTGCCCTCGGGGAGAACACTGAAGCTTTCTTT.

This clonotype has a count of ten or more. The chain employs TRBV5-1 and TRBJ1-1; D gene unclear. Germline loops: CDR1 SGHRS, CDR2 YFSETQ. There are 15 residues in the CDR3. V was clipped by 4 bases and J by 1 base, with 14 bases between them. The CDR3: CASSNGGSQNTEAFF. Written as DNA, the CDR3 is TGCGCCAGCAGCAATGGTGGCAGCCAGAACACTGAAGCTTTCTTT.

This clonotype appeared many times. The genes are TRBV29-1 and TRBJ2-1; 9 bases are shared with TRBD1. The V segment lost 7 bases and the J segment 0 bases; nucleotides outside the gene matches: 4. The CDR3 has 14 amino acids. Germline V gene data show CDR1 as SQVTM and CDR2 as ANQGSEA. The CDR3 region has the DNA TGCAGCGGAAACAGGGGGCTCTCCTACAATGAGCAGTTCTTC. Translation gives CSGNRGLSYNEQFF.

This clonotype appeared many times. The rearrangement links TRBV20-1 to TRBJ2-5; 9 positions match TRBD2. This CDR3 comprises 15 residues. The ends lost 1 base at V and 5 bases at J; junction bases unmatched: 8. Per germline, CDR1 DFQATT and CDR2 SNEGSKA (reference sequence). Written as DNA, the CDR3 is TGCAGTGCTAGAGGGGTAGCGGGAGTGGGTGAGACCCAGTACTTC. It is translated as CSARGVAGVGETQYF.

This clonotype was detected a few times. This sequence joins TRBV25-1 and TRBJ2-3, with D maybe TRBD2 (6 bases). The CDR3 covers 16 residues. Germline CDR1 reads MGHDK; CDR2 reads SYGVNS. Between the trimmed V and J ends, which lost 2 bases and 9 bases, there was a span of 21 bases. The CDR3 bases are TGTGCCAGCAGTGAACCCGGGGCTCGCGGGGTCTCAACGCAGTATTTT. Amino acid sequence: CASSEPGARGVSTQYF.

In this sample, this clonotype turned up a few times. J is TRBJ1-1 and V is TRBV6-1; D unresolved. The CDR3 loop spans 11 amino acids. The V end was cut by 4 bases, the J end by 11 bases, with 11 bases between. The germline V gene has CDR1 MNHNS and CDR2 SASEGT. CDR3 coding DNA: TGTGCCAGCAGTGTTAGTGGGAACGCTTTCTTT. This gives the protein CASSVSGNAFF.

This clonotype came up many times. One end of the junction fails to match germline, which may point to a read error. The rearrangement links TRBV7-8 to TRBJ2-6, with 7 bases lining up with TRBD1. Germline V gene data show CDR1 as SGHVS and CDR2 as FQNEAQ. The CDR3 runs 16 residues. Here the CDR3 DNA reads TGCGCCAGCAGCTTGGTGACAGGGTCTGGGGCCAACGTCCTGACTTTC. Protein product: CASSLVTGSGANVLTF.

This clonotype was counted ten times or more. This chain uses TRBV28 with TRBJ1-5; D gene unclear. Germline V gives CDR1 MDHEN, CDR2 SYDVKM. The CDR3 extends over 16 amino acids. Between the trimmed V and J ends, which lost 2 bases and 1 base, there was a span of 12 bases. For the CDR3, the DNA is TGTGCCAGCAGTTTAAGCCAGGACGGAAGCAATCAGCCCCAGCATTTT. Translating it yields CASSLSQDGSNQPQHF.

This clonotype was observed a few times. This chain uses TRBV5-1 with TRBJ2-2; D may be TRBD2 (6 bases). The CDR3 length is 15 residues. Germline V lookup: CDR1 SGHRS, CDR2 YFSETQ. The V and J ends lost 4 bases and 2 bases respectively, with 12 bases between them. CDR3 nucleotide sequence: TGCGCCAGCAGCAAGGGGACTGCAAACACCGGGGAGCTGTTTTTT. It is translated as CASSKGTANTGELFF.

This clonotype was counted a few times. The V and J genes are TRBV5-6 and TRBJ1-5; possibly TRBD1 for D (5 bases). The V and J ends lost 2 bases and 5 bases respectively, with 11 bases between them. CDR1 and CDR2 from the germline V gene are SGHDT and YYEEEE. CDR3 length: 14 residues. CDR3 amino acids: CASSFGQGYQPQHF. The CDR3 DNA is TGTGCCAGCAGCTTTGGGCAGGGATATCAGCCCCAGCATTTT.

This clonotype was detected a few times. The V call is TRBV11-3, the J call TRBJ2-6; D gene unclear. V was clipped by 0 bases and J by 0 bases, with 9 bases between them. The germline gives CDR1 SGHNT, CDR2 YENEEA. This CDR3 has 17 residues. The CDR3 bases are TGTGCCAGCAGCTTAGATGGTCTAGACTCTGGGGCCAACGTCCTGACTTTC. This sequence encodes CASSLDGLDSGANVLTF.

This clonotype was counted once. Given a much more abundant clone one base away, this may be a read error. This chain joins TRBV9 and TRBJ1-1; 7 bases are a match to TRBD1. V lost 4 bases, J lost 0 bases, and 9 bases stayed unmatched. This CDR3 is 16 amino acids long. Germline CDR1 is SGDLS and CDR2 is YYNGEE. For the CDR3, the DNA is TGTGCCAGCAGCAAGGGGGGGGGGACAGTGAACACTGAAGCTTTCTTT. It translates to CASSKGGGTVNTEAFF.

Only a few counts were recorded for this clonotype. In DNA, the CDR3 is TGTGCCAGCAGCCTTAGGGTCTTCTCTGCGGGCCAAGAGACCCAGTACTTC. This codes for CASSLRVFSAGQETQYF. The chain recombines TRBV12-3 or TRBV12-4 with TRBJ2-5, with D possibly being TRBD2 (5 bases). V shed 6 bases and J shed 1 base, with 21 bases lying between them. The CDR3 has 17 residues.

This clonotype was seen only once. Possible read error: a much larger clone is one base away. This chain joins TRBV6-1 and TRBJ2-5, with no clear D. The V gene's germline CDR1 is MNHNS and CDR2 SASEGT. This CDR3 spans 13 amino acids. CDR3 sequence (DNA): TGTCCCAGCAGTGAAACTCGCCAAGAGACCCAGTACTTC. As protein: CPSSETRQETQYF.

This clonotype was detected many times. The chain links TRBV6-2 or TRBV6-3 to TRBJ1-2; D is unresolved. The CDR3 runs to 16 residues. V lost 5 bases to trimming and J lost 3 bases, with 19 bases between them. CDR1 and CDR2 (germline): MNHEY, SVGEGT. CDR3 nucleotide sequence: TGTGCCAGCAGTCCATATCCCCAAAATTGGGACTATGGCTACACCTTC. It translates to CASSPYPQNWDYGYTF.

This clonotype was counted at least ten times. V and J are TRBV12-3 or TRBV12-4 and TRBJ2-1; a weak D match, TRBD2 (6 bases). The CDR3 has 16 residues. The V end was cut by 5 bases, the J end by 6 bases, with 20 bases between. In DNA, the CDR3 is TGTGCCAGCAGTCTGGCCGACTTAGCGGATTCCAATGAGCAGTTCTTC. Translation: CASSLADLADSNEQFF.

This chain uses TRBV6-2 or TRBV6-3 with TRBJ2-7, with 7 bases aligning to TRBD1. The trim removed 6 bases at V and 5 bases at J, leaving 16 bases unmatched. The CDR3 length is 16 residues. Germline lookup yields CDR1 MNHEY and CDR2 SVGEGT. CDR3 sequence reads: CASRPDRVMIKNEQYF. CDR3 in DNA: TGTGCCAGCAGACCCGACAGGGTAATGATTAAGAACGAGCAGTACTTC.

Ten or more counts support this clonotype. The V gene is TRBV12-3 or TRBV12-4, the J gene TRBJ2-3; D gene unclear. V lost 7 bases and J lost 6, with 17 bases in between. The CDR3 has 14 residues. Here the CDR3 DNA reads TGTGCCAGCACCGGACCCCGGGCGGAGGATACGCAGTATTTT. It codes for CASTGPRAEDTQYF.